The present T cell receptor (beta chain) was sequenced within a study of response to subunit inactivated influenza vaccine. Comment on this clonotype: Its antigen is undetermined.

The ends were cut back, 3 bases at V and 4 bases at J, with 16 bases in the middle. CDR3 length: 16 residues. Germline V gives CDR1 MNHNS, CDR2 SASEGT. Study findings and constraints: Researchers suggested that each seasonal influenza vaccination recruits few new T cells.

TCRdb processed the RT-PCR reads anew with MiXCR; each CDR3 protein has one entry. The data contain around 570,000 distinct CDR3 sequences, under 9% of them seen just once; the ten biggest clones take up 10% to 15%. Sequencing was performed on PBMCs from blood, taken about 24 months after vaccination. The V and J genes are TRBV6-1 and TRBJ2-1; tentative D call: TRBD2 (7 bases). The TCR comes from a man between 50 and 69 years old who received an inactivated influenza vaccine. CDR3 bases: TGTGCCAGCAGTGATGGGTCGGGGGGCCGATACAATGAGCAGTTCTTC. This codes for CASSDGSGGRYNEQFF.